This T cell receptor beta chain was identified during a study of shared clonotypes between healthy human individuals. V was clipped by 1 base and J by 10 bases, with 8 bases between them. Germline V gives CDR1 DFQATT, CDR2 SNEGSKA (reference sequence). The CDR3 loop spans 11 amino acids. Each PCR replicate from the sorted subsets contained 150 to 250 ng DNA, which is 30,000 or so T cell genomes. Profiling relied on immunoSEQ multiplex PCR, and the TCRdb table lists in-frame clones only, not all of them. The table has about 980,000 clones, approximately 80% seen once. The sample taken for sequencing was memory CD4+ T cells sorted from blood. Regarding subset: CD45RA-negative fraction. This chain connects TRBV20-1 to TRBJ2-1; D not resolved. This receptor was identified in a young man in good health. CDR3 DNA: TGCAGTGCTAGAGGGGGATCGGAGCAGTTCTTC. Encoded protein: CSARGGSEQFF.